A single sample gave rise to the 18 T cell receptor beta chains below, sequenced in a study of control samples from healthy donors and cancer patients. Profiling relied on immunoSEQ multiplex PCR, and the TCRdb table lists in-frame clones only, not all of them. The data hold more than 140,000 clones, with approximately 94% observed a single time. The sequencing sample was made of blood. All receptors derive from a man between 35 and 55 years old in good health.

The V and J genes are TRBV30 and TRBJ2-3; D is unclear. V was clipped by 1 base and J by 4 bases, with 3 bases between them. CDR1 and CDR2 from the germline V gene are GTSNPN and SVGIG (reference sequence). CDR3 length: 11 residues. CDR3 region: CAWSASDTQYF. CDR3 coding DNA: TGTGCCTGGAGTGCCTCAGATACGCAGTATTTT.

This clone was seen at least ten times. This chain links TRBV4-1 with TRBJ1-3, with a tentative D call TRBD1 (6 bases). CDR1 and CDR2 (germline): MGHRA, YSYEKL. The CDR3 totals 14 residues. Trimming stripped 0 bases from V and 5 bases from J, with 8 bases between. CDR3 in amino acids: CASSQDRGRNTIYF. Here the CDR3 DNA reads TGCGCCAGCAGCCAAGACAGGGGTAGAAACACCATATATTTT.

V is TRBV14 and J is TRBJ1-2, with TRBD1 as a possible D gene (5 bases). V lost 2 bases and J 3 bases, leaving 16 bases between the germline ends. The CDR3 contains 16 residues. The germline V gene has CDR1 SGHDN and CDR2 FVKESK. The CDR3 coding sequence is TGTGCCAGCAGCCAACATACCCGGGGCGGATACTATGGCTACACCTTC. It codes for CASSQHTRGGYYGYTF.

About this clone itself: Other DNA sequences in the same sample also yield this CDR3. V and J are TRBV18 and TRBJ2-7; a weak D match, TRBD2 (5 bases). Looked up from germline, CDR1 is KGHSH and CDR2 is LQKENI. This CDR3 has 12 amino acids. V was trimmed by 3 bases and J by 4 bases, leaving 7 bases between them. The CDR3 reads CASSPGGYEQYF. The CDR3 nucleotides are TGTGCCAGCTCACCGGGCGGGTACGAGCAGTACTTC. Full variable domain (rest looked up from reference TRBV18 and TRBJ2-7): NAGVMQNPRHLVRRRGQEARLRCSPMKGHSHVYWYRQLPEEGLKFMVYLQKENIIDESGMPKERFSAEFPKEGPSILRIQQVVRGDSAAYFCASSPGGYEQYFGPGTRLTVT.

V is TRBV18 and J is TRBJ2-5; D gene uncertain. The V and J ends lost 0 bases and 5 bases respectively, with 10 bases between them. Germline lookup yields CDR1 KGHSH and CDR2 LQKENI. This CDR3 has 14 residues. The CDR3 protein is CASSPPSVGETQYF. The CDR3 DNA follows: TGTGCCAGCTCACCACCGTCTGTAGGGGAGACCCAGTACTTC.

This clone was observed once. The V call is TRBV6-2 or TRBV6-3, the J call TRBJ1-1; no clear D gene. Germline V CDR1 and CDR2: MNHEY, SVGEGT. With 5 bases removed from V and 5 bases from J, the gap between germline ends came to 12 bases. This CDR3 has 13 residues. The CDR3 reads CASSRAVLTEAFF. CDR3 nucleotides: TGTGCCAGCAGTCGGGCAGTCCTAACTGAAGCTTTCTTT.

The chain uses TRBV5-1 and TRBJ2-3, with D possibly matching TRBD1 (7 bases). V shed 4 bases and J shed 5 bases, with 26 bases lying between them. CDR1 and CDR2 (germline): SGHRS, YFSETQ. CDR3 length: 18 residues. The CDR3 DNA is TGCGCCAGCAGCCCCCTCCCGGCGGTTTTGCAGGGGGGAGATACGCAGTATTTT. This translates into CASSPLPAVLQGGDTQYF.

This clone showed up just once. This rearrangement joins TRBV6-5 to TRBJ2-1; D not resolved. The CDR3 has 14 amino acids. Trimming stripped 5 bases from V and 4 bases from J, with 12 bases between. The V gene's germline CDR1 is MNHEY and CDR2 SVGAGI. Written as DNA, the CDR3 is TGTGCCAGCAGTAGCGTTGGAAGTTACAATGAGCAGTTCTTC. Translating it yields CASSSVGSYNEQFF.

This clone was recorded once. The chain is built from TRBV5-5 and TRBJ1-5; perhaps TRBD1 as D (6 bases). Trimming pared 3 bases from V and 2 bases from J, leaving 15 bases between. The length of the CDR3 is 16 residues. CDR1 and CDR2 (germline): SGHKS, YYEKEE (reference sequence). The CDR3 region is CASSSRGAGGNQPQHF. DNA for the CDR3: TGTGCCAGCAGCTCTAGGGGGGCGGGAGGCAATCAGCCCCAGCATTTT.

This clone was seen once. The chain combines TRBV7-2 with TRBJ1-6, with D possibly being TRBD1 (5 bases). This CDR3 is built from 14 residues. Trimming removed 1 base at V and 7 bases at J, with 8 bases between. Germline lookup yields CDR1 SGHTA and CDR2 FQGNSA. The CDR3 protein is CASSLVRGNSPLHF. The CDR3 DNA is TGTGCCAGCAGCTTAGTAAGGGGCAATTCACCCCTCCACTTT.

V usage is TRBV5-1 and J usage is TRBJ2-7, with D possibly TRBD1 on 7 matching bases. Per the germline V gene, CDR1 is SGHRS and CDR2 is YFSETQ. With 0 bases removed from V and 2 bases from J, the gap between germline ends came to 18 bases. The CDR3 is 17 amino acids. The CDR3 is CASSLAGRDSATYEQYF. The CDR3 DNA follows: TGCGCCAGCAGCTTGGCCGGGCGGGACAGCGCTACCTACGAGCAGTACTTC.

This clone was counted once. The chain couples TRBV9 to TRBJ1-2, with D perhaps TRBD1 (6 bases). Germline V CDR1 and CDR2: SGDLS, YYNGEE. Trimming cost V 0 bases and J 8 bases, with 14 bases left between them. The CDR3 extends over 14 amino acids. DNA of the CDR3: TGTGCCAGCAGCGTAGGGACAGATACTCGAGGCTACACCTTC. This translates into CASSVGTDTRGYTF.

This clone was recorded only once. The gene calls are TRBV9 and TRBJ2-3; possible D gene TRBD1, 7 bases. The CDR3 has 14 amino acids. Germline values: CDR1 SGDLS, CDR2 YYNGEE. The germline V and J ends were trimmed by 1 base and 3 bases, with 9 bases remaining between them. The chain's CDR3 is CASSVPGGTDTQYF. CDR3 sequence (DNA): TGTGCCAGCAGCGTACCAGGGGGGACAGATACGCAGTATTTT.

This clone was seen a few times. The chain carries TRBV15 and TRBJ1-1; 12 nucleotides match TRBD1. Germline loops: CDR1 LNHNV, CDR2 YYDKDF (reference sequence). The CDR3 totals 17 residues. V was clipped by 0 bases and J by 5 bases; unmatched bases: 7. The CDR3 region has the DNA TGTGCCACCAGCAGAGAAGGGACAGGGGGCAGGCGGACTGAAGCTTTCTTT. It encodes CATSREGTGGRRTEAFF.

The chain carries TRBV4-1 and TRBJ1-5; D is ambiguous. The CDR3 has 15 residues. V lost 0 bases, J lost 6 bases, and 12 bases lay in between. CDR1 is MGHRA and CDR2 is YSYEKL in the germline V gene. Here the CDR3 DNA reads TGCGCCAGCAGCCAAGAGCAGACCGGGCTTCAGCCCCAGCATTTT. Translating it yields CASSQEQTGLQPQHF.

The CDR3 DNA reads TGTGCCAGCAGCTATAGTGAGAGCTCTGGAAACACCATATATTTT. Translation gives CASSYSESSGNTIYF. This chain joins TRBV7-9 and TRBJ1-3; D not certain. Trimming took 4 bases from V and 0 from J, leaving 10 bases between them. From germline, CDR1 is SEHNR and CDR2 FQNEAQ (reference sequence). The CDR3 is 15 amino acids.

The CDR3 DNA reads as TGTGCCAGCAGGCGGACAGGAGAGGATGAGCAGTTCTTC. It is translated as CASRRTGEDEQFF. The V and J genes are TRBV2 and TRBJ2-1; the match to TRBD1 covers 7 bases. Looked up from germline, CDR1 is SNHLY and CDR2 is FYNNEI. Trimming took 6 bases from V and 8 from J; bases not matched to a gene: 7. The CDR3 runs 13 residues.

The chain carries TRBV4-2 and TRBJ1-6; perhaps TRBD1 as D (5 bases). There are 18 residues in the CDR3. Germline V gene sequence: CDR1 LGHNA, CDR2 YNFKEQ. Trimming cost V 3 bases and J 1 base, with 16 bases left between them. The CDR3 loop is CASSQDQGDDSYNSPLHF. CDR3 DNA: TGTGCCAGCAGCCAGGATCAGGGAGATGATTCCTATAATTCACCCCTCCACTTT.